The 5 T cell receptor beta chains below all came from one sample that was sequenced in a study of neoadjuvant anti-PD-1 for oral cavity cancer. The method was immunoSEQ multiplex PCR; TCRdb's version includes in-frame clones alone and lacks a portion of them. Counted here are more than 12,000 clones, roughly 67% occurring once; the ten biggest clones make up 2% to 2.5%. The source was PBMCs, collected before nivolumab (anti-PD-1) treatment. The receptor set was obtained from a person aged 35 to 85 with oral cavity squamous cell carcinoma.

This clone was detected a few times. The genes are TRBV6-1 and TRBJ1-5, with D possibly being TRBD1 (6 bases). CDR1 and CDR2 (germline): MNHNS, SASEGT. The CDR3 contains 14 residues. V was clipped by 1 base and J by 7 bases, with 11 bases between them. The CDR3 DNA reads TGTGCCAGCAGTGAAGACAGGGTTCGGCAGCCCCAGCATTTT. It translates to CASSEDRVRQPQHF.

The chain employs TRBV5-1 and TRBJ1-6, with 8 nucleotides matching TRBD1. After removal of 4 bases from V and 6 bases from J, the junction contained 3 bases not matched to a gene. This CDR3 region has 14 residues. CDR1 is SGHRS and CDR2 is YFSETQ in the germline V gene. CDR3: CASSRTGINSPLHF. The CDR3 DNA reads as TGCGCCAGCAGCAGGACAGGGATTAATTCACCCCTCCACTTT.

The chain employs TRBV5-1 and TRBJ2-3; D tentatively fits TRBD1 or TRBD2 (5 bases each). The CDR3 covers 17 residues. CDR1 is SGHRS and CDR2 is YFSETQ in the germline V gene. Deletions cut 4 bases from V and 6 bases from J, with 24 bases between. CDR3: CASSRQRGRTLGDTQYF. In nucleotides, the CDR3 is TGCGCCAGCAGCCGACAGAGGGGTCGCACCTTAGGGGATACGCAGTATTTT.

The chain joins TRBV7-8 to TRBJ2-1, with 7 bases fitting TRBD1. V trimming: 1 base; J trimming: 5 bases; junction bases outside the gene matches: 2. The CDR3 contains 14 residues. Germline V gene sequence: CDR1 SGHVS, CDR2 FQNEAQ. CDR3: CASSLGQGDNEQFF. The DNA for the CDR3 is TGTGCCAGCAGCTTAGGCCAGGGGGACAATGAGCAGTTCTTC.

The chain carries TRBV6-6 and TRBJ2-3; 7 bases fit TRBD2. CDR1 is MNHNY and CDR2 is SVGAGI in the germline V gene (reference sequence). The ends lost 2 bases at V and 6 bases at J; junction bases unmatched: 11. CDR3 size: 16 residues. CDR3 in DNA: TGTGCCAGCAGTTACGGTTCTGGTAGGGGAGGGGATACGCAGTATTTT. Encoded protein: CASSYGSGRGGDTQYF.